Each of the 18 T cell receptor beta chains below was sequenced from the same sample in a study of neurological immune-mediated disorders. Noted time point: technical triplicate 3. Using its own MiXCR run on the 5' RACE reads, TCRdb lists one record per CDR3 protein. Of some 30,000 distinct CDR3 sequences in the sample, roughly a sixth were seen once. The sample was CD4+ T cells from blood. These receptors were obtained from a female donor with HTLV-1-associated myelopathy (HAM/TSP).

This clonotype appeared many times. The CDR3 DNA reads as TGTGCCAGCAGTTACTCGATTGCGCCTAGCGGCAATGAGCAGTTCTTC. Its protein is CASSYSIAPSGNEQFF. V and J are TRBV6-6 and TRBJ2-1; 7 nucleotides match TRBD2. The CDR3 is 16 residues long. V gave up 0 bases and J gave up 6 bases; unmatched junction bases: 8. Germline loops: CDR1 MNHNY, CDR2 SVGAGI (reference sequence).

The table lists this clonotype with many counts. A much larger clone lies a single base off, so this may be a read error. The chain has TRBV20-1 and TRBJ2-5, with TRBD1 as a possible D gene (6 bases). With 4 bases removed from V and 0 bases from J, the gap between germline ends came to 9 bases. The CDR3 is made up of 13 amino acids. The germline CDR1 and CDR2 sequences are DFQATT and SNEGSKA (reference sequence). The CDR3 coding sequence is TGCAGTGCTAAGAGGACAGACCAAGAGACCCAGTACTTC. The encoded protein is CSAKRTDQETQYF.

This clonotype was recorded at least ten times. CDR3 sequence reads: CASSQDVGGLATNEKLFF. The CDR3 DNA follows: TGTGCCAGCAGCCAAGATGTCGGGGGCCTTGCAACTAATGAAAAACTGTTTTTT. The chain links TRBV3-1 to TRBJ1-4; perhaps TRBD1 as D (6 bases). Trimming took off 0 bases at V and 0 bases at J, with 14 bases between the two ends. CDR3 length equals 18 residues. Germline assignment: CDR1 LGHDT and CDR2 YNNKEL (reference sequence).

V is TRBV7-3 and J is TRBJ2-5; D is tentatively TRBD1 or TRBD2 (6 bases each). Deletions cut 5 bases from V and 5 bases from J, with 18 bases between. This CDR3 comprises 15 residues. CDR1 is SGHTA, CDR2 FQGTGA, per germline. This CDR3 is CASSTRGGPWETQYF. In DNA form, the CDR3 reads TGTGCCAGCAGCACTAGAGGGGGGCCCTGGGAGACCCAGTACTTC.

Many counts were recorded for this clonotype. This chain connects TRBV5-1 to TRBJ2-3, with TRBD2 identical over 9 bases. The CDR3 consists of 15 residues. V was clipped by 0 bases and J by 14 bases; unmatched bases: 13. Germline V gives CDR1 SGHRS, CDR2 YFSETQ. In nucleotides, the CDR3 is TGCGCCAGCAGCTTGGATAATAGCGGGAGCCCTCTTCGGTATTTT. The encoded protein is CASSLDNSGSPLRYF.

This clonotype was observed at least ten times. This chain uses TRBV6-2 or TRBV6-3 with TRBJ2-3, with 8 nucleotides matching TRBD2. The germline CDR1 and CDR2 sequences are MNHEY and SVGEGT. J lost 1 base, V lost 2 bases, and 2 bases had no gene match. There are 15 residues in the CDR3. Here the CDR3 reads CASSYQTSGTDTQYF. CDR3 in DNA: TGTGCCAGCAGTTACCAGACTAGCGGCACAGATACGCAGTATTTT.

This clonotype has ten or more counts. The chain recombines TRBV5-5 with TRBJ2-7; 13 nucleotides line up with TRBD2. Germline CDR1 and CDR2: SGHKS and YYEKEE (reference sequence). This CDR3 is 16 amino acids long. With V trimmed by 2 bases and J by 6 bases, 8 bases remained unmatched. The CDR3 DNA sequence: TGTGCCAGCAGCTTCTCGAGGACTAGCGGGAGTGCCGAGCAGTACTTC. As protein: CASSFSRTSGSAEQYF. The variable domain in full, with the rest retrieved from reference TRBV5-5 and TRBJ2-7, is DAGVTQSPTHLIKTRGQQVTLRCSPISGHKSVSWYQQVLGQGPQFIFQYYEKEERGRGNFPDRFSARQFPNYSSELNVNALLLGDSALYLCASSFSRTSGSAEQYFGPGTRLTVT.

This clonotype was picked up many times. This CDR3 reads CASSQGLAGGPGTDTQYF. As DNA, the CDR3 is TGTGCCAGCAGCCAAGGACTAGCGGGGGGGCCTGGCACAGATACGCAGTATTTT. The chain couples TRBV3-1 to TRBJ2-3; 14 bases fit TRBD2. The CDR3 extends over 18 amino acids. In germline, CDR1 is LGHDT, CDR2 YNNKEL (reference sequence). V lost 1 base, J lost 1 base, and 4 bases stayed unmatched.

This clonotype was observed many times. This chain links TRBV20-1 with TRBJ2-7, with TRBD2 identical over 7 bases. Germline V CDR1 and CDR2: DFQATT, SNEGSKA (reference sequence). This CDR3 has 16 amino acids. The ends lost 5 bases at V and 3 bases at J; junction bases unmatched: 16. CDR3: CSAENAGGGTGYEQYF. In nucleotides, the CDR3 is TGCAGTGCTGAAAACGCCGGCGGGGGAACGGGCTACGAGCAGTACTTC.

This clonotype was detected many times. CDR3 bases: TGCAGTGCCACCAGAAGGTTAGGGAATCAGCCCCAGCATTTT. This gives the protein CSATRRLGNQPQHF. The chain joins TRBV20-1 to TRBJ1-5; no clear D gene. The CDR3 is 14 amino acids. V was clipped by 6 bases and J by 4 bases, with 16 bases between them. CDR1 and CDR2 from the germline V gene are DFQATT and SNEGSKA (reference sequence).

This clonotype was recorded many times. The V call is TRBV3-1, the J call TRBJ2-7, with D perhaps TRBD2 (5 bases). Deletions cut 0 bases from V and 5 bases from J, with 11 bases between. Germline values: CDR1 LGHDT, CDR2 YNNKEL (reference sequence). The length of the CDR3 is 14 residues. The CDR3 sequence: CASSQEGWRDEQYF. CDR3 nucleotide sequence: TGTGCCAGCAGCCAAGAAGGCTGGCGGGACGAGCAGTACTTC.

There are many counts of this clonotype. The V call is TRBV6-5, the J call TRBJ2-1; 9 positions match TRBD2. Germline V gene data show CDR1 as MNHEY and CDR2 as SVGAGI. V trimming: 0 bases; J trimming: 1 base; junction bases outside the gene matches: 7. This CDR3 comprises 18 residues. CDR3 residues: CASSYSAASGVSYNEQFF. In DNA form, the CDR3 reads TGTGCCAGCAGTTACTCCGCGGCTAGCGGGGTATCCTACAATGAGCAGTTCTTC.

This clonotype has ten or more counts. J is TRBJ1-2 and V is TRBV14; D unclear. In germline, CDR1 is SGHDN, CDR2 FVKESK. The CDR3 consists of 12 residues. The V gene lost 1 base and the J gene lost 10 bases, with 10 bases spanning the gap. This CDR3 is CASSQGEGLYTF. The CDR3 nucleotides read TGTGCCAGCAGCCAAGGGGAAGGCCTCTACACCTTC. The complete variable domain, with remaining parts taken from reference TRBV14 and TRBJ1-2, reads EAGVTQFPSHSVIEKGQTVTLRCDPISGHDNLYWYRRVMGKEIKFLLHFVKESKQDESGMPNNRFLAERTGGTYSTLKVQPAELEDSGVYFCASSQGEGLYTFGSGTRLTVV.

This clonotype was detected ten times or more. The chain links TRBV28 to TRBJ1-4, with D hard to call. V was pared by 4 bases and J by 0 bases, with 12 bases between. Germline CDR1 reads MDHEN; CDR2 reads SYDVKM. This CDR3 comprises 16 residues. The CDR3 region is CASSSLDGTTNEKLFF. Here the CDR3 DNA reads TGTGCCAGCAGTTCCCTGGACGGAACAACTAATGAAAAACTGTTTTTT. Using reference TRBV28 and TRBJ1-4 for the parts outside the CDR3, the full variable domain is DVKVTQSSRYLVKRTGEKVFLECVQDMDHENMFWYRQDPGLGLRLIYFSYDVKMKEKGDIPEGYSVSREKKERFSLILESASTNQTSMYLCASSSLDGTTNEKLFFGSGTQLSVL.

This clonotype was found many times. CDR3 residues: CSAPPGTGEAFF. As DNA, the CDR3 is TGCAGTGCCCCACCGGGGACAGGTGAAGCTTTCTTT. V usage is TRBV20-1 and J usage is TRBJ1-1, with 8 positions matching TRBD1. V dropped 6 bases and J dropped 7; count of bases not matched to a gene: 7. The CDR3 covers 12 residues. Germline V gene sequence: CDR1 DFQATT, CDR2 SNEGSKA (reference sequence).

Ten or more counts support this clonotype. V usage is TRBV3-1 and J usage is TRBJ1-2, with TRBD1 matching 7 bases. Germline V gene sequence: CDR1 LGHDT, CDR2 YNNKEL (reference sequence). After removal of 0 bases from V and 5 bases from J, the junction contained 6 bases not matched to a gene. The CDR3 extends over 15 amino acids. CDR3 nucleotides: TGTGCCAGCAGCCAAGACCCGACAGGGTATTATGGCTACACCTTC. It codes for CASSQDPTGYYGYTF.

This clonotype was detected ten times or more. The V gene is TRBV5-1, the J gene TRBJ2-1; D possibly corresponds to TRBD2 (5 bases). Germline V gene sequence: CDR1 SGHRS, CDR2 YFSETQ. V lost 2 bases and J lost 7, with 10 bases in between. CDR3 length equals 13 residues. The CDR3 reads CASSLTSENEQFF. The CDR3, as DNA: TGCGCCAGCAGCTTAACTAGTGAGAATGAGCAGTTCTTC. Full variable domain (missing parts from reference TRBV5-1 and TRBJ2-1): KAGVTQTPRYLIKTRGQQVTLSCSPISGHRSVSWYQQTPGQGLQFLFEYFSETQRNKGNFPGRFSGRQFSNSRSEMNVSTLELGDSALYLCASSLTSENEQFFGPGTRLTVL.

This clonotype has ten or more counts. The chain has TRBV7-2 and TRBJ2-7, with a weak D call TRBD1 (5 bases). V was clipped by 6 bases and J by 3 bases, with 12 bases between them. CDR1 is SGHTA and CDR2 is FQGNSA in the germline V gene. This CDR3 spans 13 amino acids. The DNA of the CDR3 is TGTGCCAGCAGTTTTGACAGAGTCTACGAGCAGTACTTC. It encodes CASSFDRVYEQYF. Full variable domain (outside the CDR3, taken from reference TRBV7-2 and TRBJ2-7): GAGVSQSPSNKVTEKGKDVELRCDPISGHTALYWYRQSLGQGLEFLIYFQGNSAPDKSGLPSDRFSAERTGGSVSTLTIQRTQQEDSAVYLCASSFDRVYEQYFGPGTRLTVT.